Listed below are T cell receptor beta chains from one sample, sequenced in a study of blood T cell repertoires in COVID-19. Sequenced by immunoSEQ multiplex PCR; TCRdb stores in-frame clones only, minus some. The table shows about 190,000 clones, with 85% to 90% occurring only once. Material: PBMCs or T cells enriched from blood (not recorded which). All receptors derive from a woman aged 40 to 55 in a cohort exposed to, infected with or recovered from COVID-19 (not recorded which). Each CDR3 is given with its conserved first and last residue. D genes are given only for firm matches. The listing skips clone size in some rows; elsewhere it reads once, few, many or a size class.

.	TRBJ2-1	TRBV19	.	CASSIDGRFKDEQFF	TGTGCCAGCAGTATAGACGGGAGATTTAAAGATGAGCAGTTCTTC
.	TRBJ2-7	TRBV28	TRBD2	CASSPHGTRIYEQYF	TGTGCCAGCAGTCCACACGGGACTAGAATTTACGAGCAGTACTTC
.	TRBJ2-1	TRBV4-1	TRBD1	CASSYIHPAGGSRVGSNEQFF	TGCGCCAGCAGTTACATACACCCGGCAGGGGGCAGTAGGGTGGGGAGCAATGAGCAGTTCTTC
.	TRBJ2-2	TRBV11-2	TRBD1	CASSLEWTGVWTGELFF	TGTGCCAGCAGCCTTGAATGGACAGGGGTGTGGACCGGGGAGCTGTTTTTT
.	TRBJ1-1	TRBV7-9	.	CASSLDSWTEAFF	TGTGCCAGCAGCTTAGACAGCTGGACTGAAGCTTTCTTT
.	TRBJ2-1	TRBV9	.	CASSVVSAGSAGRNEQFF	TGTGCCAGCAGCGTAGTGTCGGCCGGATCGGCAGGTAGGAATGAGCAGTTCTTC
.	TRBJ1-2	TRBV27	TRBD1	CASSRRGQNYGYTF	TGTGCCAGCAGCCGAAGGGGACAGAACTATGGCTACACCTTC
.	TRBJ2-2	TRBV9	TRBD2	CASSNSVGGSITGELFF	TGTGCCAGCAGCAACTCTGTGGGCGGGAGTATCACCGGGGAGCTGTTTTTT
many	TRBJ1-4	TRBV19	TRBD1	CASSIVRTGSEKLFF	TGTGCCAGTAGTATAGTTCGGACAGGGAGTGAAAAACTGTTTTTT
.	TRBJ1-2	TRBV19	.	CAGYLDRHYGYTF	TGTGCCGGTTACCTTGACAGGCACTATGGCTACACCTTC
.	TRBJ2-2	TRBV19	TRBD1	CASSFWTGNTGELFF	TGTGCCAGTAGTTTTTGGACAGGGAACACCGGGGAGCTGTTTTTT